This T cell receptor beta chain was sequenced for a study of blood T cell repertoires in COVID-19. The overall study: The analysed material was cDNA or gDNA that came from T cells, B-cell-depleted T cells, or PBMCs.

The CDR3 length is 13 residues. Germline V gives CDR1 KGHSH, CDR2 LQKENI. The V gene lost 6 bases and the J gene lost 8 bases, with 16 bases spanning the gap. Produced via immunoSEQ multiplex PCR; TCRdb's table is partial and in-frame only. The repertoire has approximately 76,000 clones, 88% of them found once; the top ten carry nearly 45%. Sequencing used peripheral blood. The gene calls are TRBV18 and TRBJ1-2; possible D gene TRBD1, 6 bases. The source is a human donor in a cohort sampled during active COVID-19. The CDR3 bases are TGTGCCAGCTCGCCTGAAGGGGGATGGGGCTACACCTTC. Translated: CASSPEGGWGYTF. The whole variable domain, remainder taken from reference TRBV18 and TRBJ1-2, is NAGVMQNPRHLVRRRGQEARLRCSPMKGHSHVYWYRQLPEEGLKFMVYLQKENIIDESGMPKERFSAEFPKEGPSILRIQQVVRGDSAAYFCASSPEGGWGYTFGSGTRLTVV.